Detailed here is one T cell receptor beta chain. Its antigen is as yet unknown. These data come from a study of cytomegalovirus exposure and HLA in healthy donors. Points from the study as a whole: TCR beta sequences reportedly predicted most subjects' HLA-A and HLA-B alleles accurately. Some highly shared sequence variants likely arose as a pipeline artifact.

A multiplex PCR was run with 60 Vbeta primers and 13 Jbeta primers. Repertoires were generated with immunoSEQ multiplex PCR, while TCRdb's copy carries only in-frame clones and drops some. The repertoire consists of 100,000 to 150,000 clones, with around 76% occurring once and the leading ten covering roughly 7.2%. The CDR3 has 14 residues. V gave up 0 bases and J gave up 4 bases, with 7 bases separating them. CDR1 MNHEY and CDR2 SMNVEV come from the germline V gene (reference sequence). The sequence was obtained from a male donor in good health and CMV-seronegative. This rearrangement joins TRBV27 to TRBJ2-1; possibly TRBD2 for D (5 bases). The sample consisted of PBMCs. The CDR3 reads CASSLSGLYNEQFF. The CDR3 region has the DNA TGTGCCAGCAGTTTATCTGGACTGTACAATGAGCAGTTCTTC.